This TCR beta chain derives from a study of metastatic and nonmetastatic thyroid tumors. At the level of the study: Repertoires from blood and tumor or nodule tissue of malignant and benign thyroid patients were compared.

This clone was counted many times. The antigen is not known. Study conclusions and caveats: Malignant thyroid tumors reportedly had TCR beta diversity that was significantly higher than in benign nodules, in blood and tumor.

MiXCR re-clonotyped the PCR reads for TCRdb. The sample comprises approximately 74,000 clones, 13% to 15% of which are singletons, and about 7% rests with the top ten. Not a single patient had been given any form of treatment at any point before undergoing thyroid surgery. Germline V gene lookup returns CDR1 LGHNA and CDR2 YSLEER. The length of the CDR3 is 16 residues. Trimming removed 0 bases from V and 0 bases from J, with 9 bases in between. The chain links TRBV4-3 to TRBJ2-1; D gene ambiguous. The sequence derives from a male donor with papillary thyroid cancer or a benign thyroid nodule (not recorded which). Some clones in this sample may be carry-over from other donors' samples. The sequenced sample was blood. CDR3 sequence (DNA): TGCGCCAGCAGCCAAGATGGGGTTAGCTCCTACAATGAGCAGTTCTTC. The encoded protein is CASSQDGVSSYNEQFF.